This TCR beta chain was retrieved from a study of CD8 T cells in Susac syndrome. General study results and limits: By the study's own acknowledgment, its TCR sequencing and HLA analysis included relatively few individuals.

Concerning this clonotype: Its antigen remains unidentified.

The ends were cut back, 3 bases at V and 6 bases at J, with 9 bases in the middle. This CDR3 contains 14 residues. With random hexamers, 0.5 to 1 ug RNA was reverse transcribed. Amplification of TCR beta CDR3 was carried out by immunoSEQ multiplex PCR, which covered 54 Vbeta and 13 Jbeta segments. TCRdb reanalysed the immunoSEQ multiplex PCR reads using MiXCR and keeps one entry per CDR3 protein. Of around 280,000 distinct CDR3 sequences in the sample, 80% to 90% were seen once. The clonotype comes from a human donor with multiple sclerosis. Sequenced input: CD8+ T cells from PBMCs. The V call is TRBV12-3 or TRBV12-4, the J call TRBJ2-6; a weak D match, TRBD2 (6 bases). The CDR3 protein is CASSFKGLANVLTF. The CDR3 nucleotides read TGTGCCAGCAGTTTCAAGGGACTGGCCAACGTCCTGACTTTC.